This is a list of T cell receptor beta chains from one sample in a study of shared clonotypes between healthy human individuals. Libraries were prepared by immunoSEQ multiplex PCR; TCRdb keeps only in-frame clonotypes and omits some of them. This sample has around 2,000,000 clones; 85% to 95% occur once, and the top ten carry 0.13%. The sample taken for sequencing was naive CD4+ T cells sorted from blood. The receptors come from a man aged 18 to 29 in good health. CDR3s leave out the opening cysteine and the closing phenylalanine or tryptophan. The order of the fields is V gene, J gene, CDR3 protein.

TRBV4-1	.	ASSQGPERAGWDEQY
TRBV30	TRBJ2-7	AWSAADPLPEQY
TRBV5-4	TRBJ2-5	ASSDPSGRQETQY
TRBV6-5	TRBJ2-7	ASSSDYEQY
TRBV7-2	TRBJ1-2	ASSLVYGEGYT
TRBV18	TRBJ2-7	ASSPRQADEQY
TRBV10-1	TRBJ2-3	ASQPGPTDTQY
TRBV21-1	TRBJ1-2	ASSMPANYGYT
TRBV7-9	TRBJ2-7	ASSFDSALYEQY
TRBV7-2	TRBJ1-4	ASSRAAYNEKLF
TRBV5-4	TRBJ1-2	ASSQPTTGEVYGYT
TRBV9	TRBJ2-1	ASSANTGLAGHEQF
TRBV5-4	TRBJ2-5	ASSRDPGFQETQY
TRBV4-2	TRBJ1-2	ASSRVGEVGPSNYGYT
TRBV10-1	TRBJ1-4	ASRADREGKLF
TRBV4-3	TRBJ1-1	ASSQEAGTGEAF
TRBV18	TRBJ1-1	ASSSATNTEAF
TRBV28	TRBJ1-5	ASSSGNQPQH
TRBV7-2	TRBJ2-7	ASSFNPGTSGLGYEQY
TRBV6-1	TRBJ1-5	ASGQAERPQH
TRBV5-1	TRBJ2-2	ASSPTLQGATGELF
TRBV5-6	TRBJ2-5	ASSLARLAGSTQY
TRBV29-1	TRBJ2-7	SVEPGQGKDCYEQY
TRBV14	TRBJ2-5	ASSQGLLAGTWETQY
TRBV5-1	TRBJ2-7	ASSYAGTTLPTYEQY
TRBV25-1	TRBJ2-5	ASSDGTSGRRRETQY
TRBV27	TRBJ2-7	ASSSTGGSYEQY
TRBV4-1	TRBJ2-1	ASSQGTGRDLYNEQF
TRBV6-1	TRBJ2-6	ASSLEGANVLT
TRBV2	TRBJ2-4	ASRPGTGVSKNIQY
TRBV4-1	TRBJ2-1	ASSQTDRGPYNEQF